The source of this T cell receptor (beta chain) is a study of cytomegalovirus exposure and HLA in healthy donors. Only one count was recorded for this clone. The antigen is undetermined. Germline values: CDR1 KGHSH, CDR2 LQKENI. The CDR3 sequence is 16 residues long. Trimming took off 1 base at V and 0 bases at J, with 12 bases between the two ends. PCR primers comprised 60 Vbeta and 13 Jbeta primers. Sequencing was performed with immunoSEQ multiplex PCR; in TCRdb, only in-frame clones are kept and a portion is missing. The sample holds 200,000 or so clones, 65% to 85% seen once. Study-level results: Relative to equally common others, HLA-associated TCR beta chains showed greater clonal expansion in a later analysis.

V gene TRBV18 combines with J gene TRBJ1-1, with D uncertain. This TCR derives from a woman aged 25 to 39 in good health and CMV-seropositive. What was sequenced was PBMCs. CDR3 loop: CASSPLFPVMNTEAFF. CDR3 coding DNA: TGTGCCAGCTCACCACTTTTTCCGGTAATGAACACTGAAGCTTTCTTT.